This T cell receptor beta chain is drawn from a study of CD8+CD57+ T cells in acquired aplastic anemia. The CDR3 is 14 residues long. Looked up from germline, CDR1 is DFQATT and CDR2 is SNEGSKA (reference sequence). Trimming took off 1 base at V and 3 bases at J, with 10 bases between the two ends. By flow cytometry, patients selected for sequencing had shown an expansion of CD8+CD57+ cells. In all patients, the disease was severe acquired aplastic anemia. Genomic DNA provided the template from which TCR beta VDJ and CDR3 profiles were obtained. TCRdb recomputed calls from the reads with MiXCR, one row per CDR3 protein. Of around 290,000 distinct CDR3 sequences listed, roughly 53% are singletons. This clonotype has a count of ten or more.

The chain has TRBV20-1 and TRBJ1-5, with D uncertain. Sequencing was performed on sorted CD4+, CD8+, or CD8+CD57+ T cells (not recorded which) from PBMCs. This TCR came from a human donor with aplastic anemia. The CDR3 protein is CSARGGRVNQPQHF. The CDR3 bases are TGCAGTGCTAGAGGAGGGAGGGTCAATCAGCCCCAGCATTTT.